This T cell receptor (beta chain) was recovered during a study of identical twins. The sample holds a few counts of this clonotype. Its antigen remains unidentified. Template switching, a step in the protocol, added a universal primer site, and cDNA carried unique molecular identifiers. TCRdb used MiXCR to reprocess the 5' RACE reads, holding one entry per CDR3 protein. Of roughly 350,000 distinct CDR3 sequences listed, roughly an eighth were seen once; the top ten hold more than 6%. The study, taken as a whole, reports: Cord blood beta clonotypes present at high abundance carried fewer insertions; no such pattern appeared in memory repertoires.

The V gene lost 4 bases and the J gene lost 0 bases, with 7 bases spanning the gap. CDR3 length: 14 amino acids. Germline values: CDR1 SNHLY, CDR2 FYNNEI. Each donor (without exception) was a healthy Caucasian. Another study also made use of these data, one on yellow fever vaccine responses in identical twins. That report adds: Twins reportedly appeared to share part of their vaccine T cell response while keeping part individual.

The receptor comes from a woman under 30 in good health. The rearrangement uses TRBV2 and TRBJ2-1; TRBD2 might be the D (6 bases). Sequenced input: CD8+ T cells sorted from blood. The CDR3 DNA reads TGTGCCAGCAGTGGAGCGGGCTCCTACAATGAGCAGTTCTTC. It codes for CASSGAGSYNEQFF.